This passage covers 5 T cell receptor beta chains from one sample sequenced in a study of blood T cell repertoires in COVID-19 (dated by TCRdb to 2018 to 2020). Library construction relied on the immunoSEQ multiplex PCR assay. Here the immuneACCESS table is served through TCRdb, limited to in-frame sequences with V and J called. Missing clones are a known gap in these copies; in checked studies unresolved V genes cover under half, and the rest lacks a known reason. The sample table shows about 59,000 clones, and around 80% are seen once. The top ten constitute roughly 10% of the sample. Source material: peripheral blood. Receptors originate from a human donor in a cohort sampled during active COVID-19.

The V and J genes are TRBV3-1 (or the pseudogene TRBV3-2) and TRBJ1-3; D gene uncertain. The CDR3 consists of 13 residues. The V gene lost 2 bases and the J gene lost 0 bases, with 2 bases spanning the gap. Germline CDR1 is LGHDT and CDR2 is YNNKEL (reference sequence). The CDR3, as DNA: TGTGCCAGCAGCCAACACTCTGGAAACACCATATATTTT. This gives the protein CASSQHSGNTIYF.

The chain recombines TRBV5-1 with TRBJ1-2; possible D gene TRBD1, 5 bases. CDR3 length: 14 amino acids. Trimming removed 0 bases from V and 5 bases from J, with 11 bases in between. Germline CDR1 SGHRS, CDR2 YFSETQ. DNA of the CDR3: TGCGCCAGCAGCTTGGCGGTAGGGGTATATGGCTACACCTTC. As protein: CASSLAVGVYGYTF.

J is TRBJ1-1 and V is TRBV30; 7 bases line up with TRBD1. Germline CDR1 GTSNPN, CDR2 SVGIG (reference sequence). The CDR3 covers 13 residues. Germline trimming cut 4 bases from V and 10 bases from J; bases unmatched to any gene: 12. CDR3: CAWILPQGVRAFF. The CDR3 coding sequence is TGTGCCTGGATCCTCCCTCAGGGGGTCAGAGCTTTCTTT.

The genes are TRBV24-1 and TRBJ2-7; tentative D call: TRBD1 (6 bases). Germline V gene lookup returns CDR1 KGHDR and CDR2 SFDVKD. This CDR3 contains 13 residues. With 2 bases removed from V and 12 bases from J, the gap between germline ends came to 16 bases. CDR3 sequence: CATSDSTTGLGYF. The CDR3 nucleotides are TGTGCCACCAGTGATTCTACGACAGGCTTAGGGTACTTC.

The gene calls are TRBV9 and TRBJ2-7; TRBD1 agrees at 7 bases. Germline loops: CDR1 SGDLS, CDR2 YYNGEE. CDR3 size: 17 residues. The J segment lost 5 bases and the V segment lost 1 base, leaving 15 bases of the junction unmatched. In DNA, the CDR3 is TGTGCCAGCAGCGTAACTATTTCGGGACAGCAGTCCCACGAGCAGTACTTC. Its protein is CASSVTISGQQSHEQYF.